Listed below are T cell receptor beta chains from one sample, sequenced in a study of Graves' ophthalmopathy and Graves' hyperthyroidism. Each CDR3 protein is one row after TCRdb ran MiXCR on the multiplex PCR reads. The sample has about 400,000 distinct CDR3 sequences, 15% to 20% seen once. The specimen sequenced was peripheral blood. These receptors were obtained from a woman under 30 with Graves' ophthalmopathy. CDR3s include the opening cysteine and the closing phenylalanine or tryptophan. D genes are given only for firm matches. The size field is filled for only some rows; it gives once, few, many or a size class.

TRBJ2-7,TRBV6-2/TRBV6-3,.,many,CASGTGTASSYEQYF,TGTGCCAGCGGAACGGGGACCGCGAGCTCCTACGAGCAGTACTTC
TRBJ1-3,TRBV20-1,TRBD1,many,CSAETGEENTIYF,TGCAGTGCTGAGACAGGGGAGGAAAACACCATATATTTT
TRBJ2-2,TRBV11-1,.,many,CASSTNSRVANTGELFF,TGTGCCAGCAGCACAAATAGCAGGGTCGCGAACACCGGGGAGCTGTTTTTT
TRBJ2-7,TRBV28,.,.,CATNGVYEQYF,TGTGCCACTAACGGGGTTTACGAGCAGTACTTC
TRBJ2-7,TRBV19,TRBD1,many,CASSIDSTGNSYEQYF,TGTGCCAGTAGTATAGACTCGACAGGGAACTCCTACGAGCAGTACTTC
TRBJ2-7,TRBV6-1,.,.,CASRETGAGFYEQYF,TGTGCCAGCAGGGAAACGGGGGCCGGTTTCTACGAGCAGTACTTC
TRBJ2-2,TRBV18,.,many,CASLPPNTGELFF,TGTGCCAGCTTACCACCTAACACCGGGGAGCTGTTTTTT
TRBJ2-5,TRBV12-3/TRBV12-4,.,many,CASSPRMSHHQETQYF,TGTGCCAGCAGTCCACGGATGTCCCACCACCAAGAGACCCAGTACTTC
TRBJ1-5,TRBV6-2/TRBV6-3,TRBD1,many,CASSPGTGNSQPQHF,TGTGCCAGCAGCCCCGGGACAGGGAACAGTCAGCCCCAGCATTTT
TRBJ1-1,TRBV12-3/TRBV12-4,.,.,CASSDTGLNTEAFF,TGTGCCAGCAGTGACACAGGGTTGAACACTGAAGCTTTCTTT
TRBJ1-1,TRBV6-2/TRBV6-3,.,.,CASSYSGTGLRAFF,TGTGCCAGCAGTTACTCAGGGACGGGCCTAAGGGCTTTCTTT
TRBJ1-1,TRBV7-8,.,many,CASSLDGFSEAFF,TGTGCCAGCAGCTTAGATGGTTTCTCTGAAGCTTTCTTT
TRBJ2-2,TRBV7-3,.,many,CASSRLRSYTGELFF,TGTGCCAGCAGTCGATTGAGGTCCTACACCGGGGAGCTGTTTTTT
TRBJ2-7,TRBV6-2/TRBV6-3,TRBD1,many,CASLPDRGLKWPPYEQYF,TGTGCCAGCCTACCAGACAGGGGGCTAAAATGGCCCCCTTACGAGCAGTACTTC
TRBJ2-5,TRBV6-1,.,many,CASSVGPRPTQYF,TGTGCCAGCAGTGTTGGACCCCGCCCGACCCAGTACTTC
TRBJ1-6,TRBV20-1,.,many,CSARRGANPPNSPLHF,TGCAGTGCTAGGAGAGGGGCGAATCCCCCAAATTCACCCCTCCACTTT
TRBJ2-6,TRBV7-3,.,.,CASRGPSSGANVLTF,TGTGCCAGCCGTGGACCAAGCTCTGGGGCCAACGTCCTGACTTTC
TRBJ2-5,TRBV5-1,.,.,CASSASGARETQYF,TGCGCCAGCAGCGCCTCAGGGGCGCGGGAGACCCAGTACTTC
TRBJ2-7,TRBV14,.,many,CASSQGPAGSSYEQYF,TGTGCCAGCAGCCAAGGCCCGGCCGGGAGCTCCTACGAGCAGTACTTC
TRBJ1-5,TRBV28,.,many,CASSAIGTFVNQPQHF,TGTGCCAGCAGTGCCATCGGGACATTTGTCAATCAGCCCCAGCATTTT
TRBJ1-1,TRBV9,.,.,CASSGEMNTGAFF,TGTGCCAGCAGCGGGGAAATGAACACTGGAGCTTTCTTT
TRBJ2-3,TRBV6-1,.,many,CASRLTDTQYF,TGTGCCAGCAGACTTACAGATACGCAGTATTTT
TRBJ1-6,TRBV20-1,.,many,CSASMGGYSPLHF,TGCAGTGCTAGTATGGGGGGCTATTCACCCCTCCACTTT
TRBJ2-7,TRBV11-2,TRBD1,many,CASSPTVDRAYEQYF,TGTGCCAGCAGCCCGACGGTGGACAGGGCCTACGAGCAGTACTTC
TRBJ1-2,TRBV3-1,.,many,CASSQYYGYTF,TGTGCCAGCAGCCAGTACTATGGCTACACCTTC
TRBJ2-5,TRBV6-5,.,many,CASRATGTLRETQYF,TGTGCCAGCAGAGCCACCGGGACATTGAGAGAGACCCAGTACTTC
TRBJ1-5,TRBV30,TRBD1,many,CACDRGGNQPQHF,TGTGCCTGCGACAGGGGCGGTAATCAGCCCCAGCATTTT
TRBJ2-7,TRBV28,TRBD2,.,CATPRAGGGYEQYF,TGTGCCACCCCCAGGGCGGGAGGAGGGTACGAGCAGTACTTC
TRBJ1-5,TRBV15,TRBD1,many,CATSTGQGGRQPQHF,TGTGCCACCAGCACAGGACAGGGGGGTAGACAGCCCCAGCATTTT
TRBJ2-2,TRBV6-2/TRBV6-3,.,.,CASKDTGRSLFF,TGTGCCAGCAAAGACACAGGGAGATCTCTGTTTTTT
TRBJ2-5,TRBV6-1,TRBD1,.,CASKTGEGGETQYF,TGTGCCAGCAAAACAGGGGAAGGGGGAGAGACCCAGTACTTC
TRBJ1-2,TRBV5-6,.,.,CASMILQQFYGYTF,TGTGCCAGCATGATATTACAGCAATTCTATGGCTACACCTTC
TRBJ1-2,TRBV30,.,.,CAWSSGNYGYTF,TGTGCCTGGAGTTCGGGGAACTATGGCTACACCTTC
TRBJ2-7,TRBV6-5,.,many,CASSLGGPGYEQYF,TGTGCCAGCAGTTTGGGGGGCCCGGGGTACGAGCAGTACTTC
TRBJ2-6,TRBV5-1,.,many,CASSFLPPGVGANVLTF,TGCGCCAGCAGCTTCCTCCCTCCGGGGGTCGGGGCCAACGTCCTGACTTTC
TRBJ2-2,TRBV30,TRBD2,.,CAWRVPGTRVAGELFF,TGTGCCTGGAGGGTCCCCGGGACTAGGGTTGCCGGGGAGCTGTTTTTT
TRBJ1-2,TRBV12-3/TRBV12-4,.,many,CASRTGTYYGYTF,TGTGCCAGCAGGACGGGGACCTACTATGGCTACACCTTC
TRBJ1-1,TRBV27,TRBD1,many,CASSSPRQGVHTEAFF,TGTGCCAGCAGTTCCCCCAGACAGGGGGTACACACTGAAGCTTTCTTT
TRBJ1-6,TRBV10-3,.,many,CAIREYNSPLHF,TGTGCCATCAGAGAGTATAATTCACCCCTCCACTTT
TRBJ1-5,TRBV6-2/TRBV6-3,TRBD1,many,CASSSVPGQGRYSNQPQHF,TGTGCCAGCAGTTCAGTCCCGGGACAGGGACGGTATAGCAATCAGCCCCAGCATTTT
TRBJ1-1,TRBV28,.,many,CASSFVGRGNTEAFF,TGTGCCAGCAGCTTCGTTGGCAGGGGTAACACTGAAGCTTTCTTT